This TCR beta chain was sequenced for a study of beta chain features in type 1 diabetes. The CDR3 consists of 16 residues. Unmatched junction bases numbered 13, after V lost 6 bases and J lost 5 bases. Germline V gives CDR1 SNHLY, CDR2 FYNNEI. Expressed TCRB transcripts were sequenced, since all the RNA that had been isolated was reverse transcribed. Profiling relied on immunoSEQ multiplex PCR, and the TCRdb table lists in-frame clones only, not all of them. The data contain fewer than 650,000 clones, roughly 15% of them singletons. Findings and caveats of the study: Insertions were fewer and deletions more numerous at VDJ junctions in type 1 diabetes patients. In the patient group, naive, central memory and Treg TCRB repertoires seemed more alike than in the healthy donor group.

Each of the CD4+ naive, central memory, regulatory and stem cell-like memory populations was sorted via CD45RO/CCR7/CD25/CD127/CD95/CD27. Note on this clone: Its specificity is not known.

This receptor was identified in a man younger than 35 in good health. Sequencing input: naive CD4+ T cells from blood. J is TRBJ2-5 and V is TRBV2, with 9 bases fitting TRBD1. The CDR3 loop reads CASRAGTGSLWETQYF. The CDR3 DNA sequence: TGTGCCAGCAGAGCCGGGACAGGGAGTTTATGGGAGACCCAGTACTTC.